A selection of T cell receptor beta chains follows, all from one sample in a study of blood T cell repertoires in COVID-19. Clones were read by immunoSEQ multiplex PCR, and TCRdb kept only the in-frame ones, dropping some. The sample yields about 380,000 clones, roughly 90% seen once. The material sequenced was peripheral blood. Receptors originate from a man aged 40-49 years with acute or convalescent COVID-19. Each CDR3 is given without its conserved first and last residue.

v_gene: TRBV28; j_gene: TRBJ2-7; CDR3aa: ASGSWGEYEQY
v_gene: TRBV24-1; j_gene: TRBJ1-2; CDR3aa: ATSDLHGGQDYGYT
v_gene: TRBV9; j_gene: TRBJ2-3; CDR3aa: ASSPLERGLGTQY
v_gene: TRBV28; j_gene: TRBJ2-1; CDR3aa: ASRTSGTLADEQF
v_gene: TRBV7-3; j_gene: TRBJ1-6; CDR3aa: ASSLNRNNSPLH
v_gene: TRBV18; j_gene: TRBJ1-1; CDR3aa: ASSLETGWRTEAF
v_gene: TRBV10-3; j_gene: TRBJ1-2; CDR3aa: AITAGTGEPGYT
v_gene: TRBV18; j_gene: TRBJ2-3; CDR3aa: ASSSLDRGDADTQY
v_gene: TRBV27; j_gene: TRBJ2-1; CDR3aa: ACRASGYNEQF
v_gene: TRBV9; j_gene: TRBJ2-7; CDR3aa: ASSVSGGLDEQY
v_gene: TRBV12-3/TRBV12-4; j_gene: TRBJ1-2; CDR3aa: ATGGQDYGYT
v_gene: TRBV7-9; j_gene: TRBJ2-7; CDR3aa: ASSFGTGGYEQY
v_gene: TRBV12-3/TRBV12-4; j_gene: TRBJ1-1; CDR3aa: ASSFGEEFEAF
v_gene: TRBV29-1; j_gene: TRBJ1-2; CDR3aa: SVEDLGSGYT
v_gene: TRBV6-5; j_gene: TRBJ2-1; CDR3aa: ASSSPPGQGYNEQF